This T cell receptor beta chain was identified in a study of long-term antiretroviral therapy in people with HIV. Study observations and caveats: Regardless of time point, clones expanded before ART dominated the repertoire.

The immunoSEQ assay was v3.0, run at survey level. Clones were read by immunoSEQ multiplex PCR, and TCRdb kept only the in-frame ones, dropping some. The sample includes 15,000 to 20,000 clones, around four fifths of them seen just once. The CDR3 runs to 12 residues. Between the trimmed V and J ends, which lost 2 bases and 5 bases, there was a span of 3 bases. Germline assignment: CDR1 SGHVS and CDR2 FNYEAQ. About this clone: What it recognizes is unknown.

The genes are TRBV7-6 and TRBJ1-4, with D unclear. The sequence was obtained from a woman between 45 and 65 years old with HIV. The source material was unsorted PBMCs, sampled nearly 2.6 years before starting antiretroviral therapy. This CDR3 is CASSLQNEKLFF. The DNA for the CDR3 is TGTGCCAGCAGCTTACAGAATGAAAAACTGTTTTTT.